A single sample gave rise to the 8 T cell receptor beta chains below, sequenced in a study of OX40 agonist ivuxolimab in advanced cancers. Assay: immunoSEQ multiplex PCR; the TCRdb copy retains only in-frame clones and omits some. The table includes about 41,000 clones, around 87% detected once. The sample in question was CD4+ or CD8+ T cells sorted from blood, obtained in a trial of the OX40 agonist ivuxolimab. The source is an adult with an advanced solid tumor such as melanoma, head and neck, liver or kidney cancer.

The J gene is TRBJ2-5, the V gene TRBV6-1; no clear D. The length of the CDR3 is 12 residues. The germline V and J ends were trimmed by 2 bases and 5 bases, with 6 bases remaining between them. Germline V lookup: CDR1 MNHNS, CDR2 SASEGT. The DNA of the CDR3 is TGTGCCAGCAGTGAATCATGGGAGACCCAGTACTTC. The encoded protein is CASSESWETQYF.

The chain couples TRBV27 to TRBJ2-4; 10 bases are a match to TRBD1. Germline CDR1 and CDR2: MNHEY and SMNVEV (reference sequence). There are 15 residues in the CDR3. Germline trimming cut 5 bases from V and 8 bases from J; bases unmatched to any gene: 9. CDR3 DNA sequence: TGTGCCAGCAGTACCTGGACAGGGGGGGAGGACATTCAGTACTTC. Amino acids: CASSTWTGGEDIQYF.

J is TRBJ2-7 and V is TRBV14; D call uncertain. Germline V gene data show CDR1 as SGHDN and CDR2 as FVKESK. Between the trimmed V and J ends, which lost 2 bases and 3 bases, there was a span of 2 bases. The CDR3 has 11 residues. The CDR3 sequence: CASSQNYEQYF. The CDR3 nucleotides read TGTGCCAGCAGCCAAAACTACGAGCAGTACTTC.

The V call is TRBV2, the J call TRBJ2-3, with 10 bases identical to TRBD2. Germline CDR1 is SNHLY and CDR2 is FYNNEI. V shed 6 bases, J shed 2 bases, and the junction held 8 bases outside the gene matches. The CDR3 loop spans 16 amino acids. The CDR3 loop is CASRAGGIEATDTQYF. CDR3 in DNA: TGTGCCAGCAGAGCGGGAGGGATCGAGGCCACAGATACGCAGTATTTT. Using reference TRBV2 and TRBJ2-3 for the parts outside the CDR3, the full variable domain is EPEVTQTPSHQVTQMGQEVILRCVPISNHLYFYWYRQILGQKVEFLVSFYNNEISEKSEIFDDQFSVERPDGSNFTLKIRSTKLEDSAMYFCASRAGGIEATDTQYFGPGTRLTVL.

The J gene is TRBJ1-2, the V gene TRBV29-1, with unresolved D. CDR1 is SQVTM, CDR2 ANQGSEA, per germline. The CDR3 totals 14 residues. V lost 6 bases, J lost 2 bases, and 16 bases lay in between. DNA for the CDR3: TGCAGCGTCCCTCATGGAGGAAGAAACTATGGCTACACCTTC. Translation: CSVPHGGRNYGYTF. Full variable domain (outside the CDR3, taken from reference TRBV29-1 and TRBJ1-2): SAVISQKPSRDICQRGTSLTIQCQVDSQVTMMFWYRQQPGQSLTLIATANQGSEATYESGFVIDKFPISRPNLTFSTLTVSNMSPEDSSIYLCSVPHGGRNYGYTFGSGTRLTVV.

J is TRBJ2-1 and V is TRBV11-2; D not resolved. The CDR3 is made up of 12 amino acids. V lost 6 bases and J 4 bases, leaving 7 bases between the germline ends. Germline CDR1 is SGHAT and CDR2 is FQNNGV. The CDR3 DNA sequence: TGTGCCAGCAGTCAAACTTACAATGAGCAGTTCTTC. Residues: CASSQTYNEQFF.

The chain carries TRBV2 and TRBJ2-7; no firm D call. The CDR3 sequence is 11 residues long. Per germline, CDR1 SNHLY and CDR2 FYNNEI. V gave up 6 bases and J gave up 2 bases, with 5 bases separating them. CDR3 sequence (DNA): TGTGCCAGCAGGTTAACCTACGAGCAGTACTTC. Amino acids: CASRLTYEQYF.

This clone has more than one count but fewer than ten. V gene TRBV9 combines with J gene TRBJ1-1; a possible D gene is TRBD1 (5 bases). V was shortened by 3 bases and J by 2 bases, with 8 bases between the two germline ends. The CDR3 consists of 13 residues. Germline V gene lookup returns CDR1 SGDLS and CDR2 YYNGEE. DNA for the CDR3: TGTGCCAGCAGCGAGGGGTCCAACACTGAAGCTTTCTTT. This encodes CASSEGSNTEAFF.